This TCR beta chain was observed in a study of Ad26.COV2.S vaccination and SARS-CoV-2 variants. Overall study: Trial arm assignment for the donor was COV1001 Ad26.COV2.S.

The study, taken as a whole, reports: Analytic work on TCR breadth and depth might have understated the full extent of total T cell responses.

Indicated treatment: roughly 18 received Ad26.COV2.S at low or high dose, single or two shots; 5 received placebo; per-sample allocation not given. Sampling occurred on day 63 after the first vaccine or placebo injection. The study used a vaccine consisting of an Ad26 vector that expressed Wuhan-strain SARS-CoV-2 spike. TCRdb keeps only in-frame clones here, not all; method: immunoSEQ multiplex PCR. This table holds 200,000 to 300,000 clones, 88% found once. Germline V gene sequence: CDR1 LGHNT, CDR2 FRNRAP. Trimming stripped 6 bases from V and 6 bases from J, with 15 bases between. The CDR3 spans 14 residues. As regards this clone: Its antigen remains unidentified.

This rearrangement joins TRBV12-5 to TRBJ2-1; D ambiguous. The sequence was obtained from a person aged 18-60 years who received the Ad26.COV2.S COVID-19 vaccine or a placebo. The specimen comprised peripheral blood, sampled in a trial of Ad26.COV2.S vaccine versus placebo. In DNA form, the CDR3 reads TGTGCTAGTGGCGGTGGTGGTTCAGTCAATGAGCAGTTCTTC. Protein: CASGGGGSVNEQFF.